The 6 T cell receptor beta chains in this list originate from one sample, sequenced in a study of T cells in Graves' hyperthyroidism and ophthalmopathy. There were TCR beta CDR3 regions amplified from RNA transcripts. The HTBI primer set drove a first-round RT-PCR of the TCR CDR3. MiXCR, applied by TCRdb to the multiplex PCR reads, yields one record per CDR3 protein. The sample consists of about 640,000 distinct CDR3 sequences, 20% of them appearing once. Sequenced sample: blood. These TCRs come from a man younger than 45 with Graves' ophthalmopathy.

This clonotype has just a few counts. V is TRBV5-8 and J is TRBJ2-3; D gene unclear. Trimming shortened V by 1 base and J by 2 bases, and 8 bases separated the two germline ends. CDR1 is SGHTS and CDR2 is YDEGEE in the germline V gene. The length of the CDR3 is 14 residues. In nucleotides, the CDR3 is TGTGCCAGCAGCTTGAAGTCAGACACAGATACGCAGTATTTT. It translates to CASSLKSDTDTQYF.

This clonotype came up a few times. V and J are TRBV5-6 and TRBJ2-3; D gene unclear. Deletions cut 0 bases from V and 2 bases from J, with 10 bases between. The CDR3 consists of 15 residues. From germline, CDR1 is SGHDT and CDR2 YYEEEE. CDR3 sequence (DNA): TGTGCCAGCAGCTTGGAGCTGCCCTACACAGATACGCAGTATTTT. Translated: CASSLELPYTDTQYF.

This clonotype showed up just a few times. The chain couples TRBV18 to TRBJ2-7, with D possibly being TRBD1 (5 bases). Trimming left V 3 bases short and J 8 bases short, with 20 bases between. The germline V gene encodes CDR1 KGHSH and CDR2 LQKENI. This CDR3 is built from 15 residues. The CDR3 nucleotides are TGTGCCAGCTCACCCCGACAGTCCCCCAGTTTCCAGCAGTACTTC. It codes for CASSPRQSPSFQQYF.

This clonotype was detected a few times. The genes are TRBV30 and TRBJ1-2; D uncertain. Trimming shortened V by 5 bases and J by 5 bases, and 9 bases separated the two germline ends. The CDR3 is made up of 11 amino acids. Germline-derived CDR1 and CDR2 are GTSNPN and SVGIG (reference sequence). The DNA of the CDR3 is TGTGCCTGGGACAACTCATATGGCTACACCTTC. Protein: CAWDNSYGYTF.

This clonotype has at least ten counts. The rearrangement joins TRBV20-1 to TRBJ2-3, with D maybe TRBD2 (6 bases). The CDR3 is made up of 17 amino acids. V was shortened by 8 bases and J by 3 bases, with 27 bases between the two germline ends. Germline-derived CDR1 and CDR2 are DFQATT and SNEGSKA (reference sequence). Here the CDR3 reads CSTPPLKAGLRTDTQYF. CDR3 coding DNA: TGCAGTACACCCCCGTTGAAGGCGGGATTAAGGACAGATACGCAGTATTTT.

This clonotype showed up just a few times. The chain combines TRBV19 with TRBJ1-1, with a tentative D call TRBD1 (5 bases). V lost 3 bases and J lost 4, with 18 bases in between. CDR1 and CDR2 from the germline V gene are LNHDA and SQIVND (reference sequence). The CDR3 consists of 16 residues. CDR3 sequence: CASSIDVNRWGTEAFF. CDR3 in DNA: TGTGCCAGTAGTATTGACGTGAACAGGTGGGGCACTGAAGCTTTCTTT.